The clone carrying this T cell receptor beta chain was found many times. This record comes from a study of blood T cell repertoires in COVID-19. Across the study: Donors in the United States, Italy and Spain gave samples during acute or convalescent COVID-19. Sources were T cells, B-cell-depleted T cells, or PBMCs; the material itself was cDNA or gDNA.

The CDR3 has 15 residues. CDR1 and CDR2 from the germline V gene are MNHEY and SMNVEV (reference sequence). J gave up 8 bases and V 3 bases, and 10 bases lay outside the gene matches. Authors' methods: How many nucleated cells were present was estimated from reference gene primer amplification. Method: immunoSEQ multiplex PCR; TCRdb's copy keeps in-frame clones and lacks some. V and J calls and clone size come straight from that table; D and trimming were deduced from the DNA. Altogether some 200,000 clones are present, 87% being singletons, with the ten largest covering approximately 0.88%. The source is a woman aged 18-29 years who had recovered from COVID-19. Sequencing was carried out using peripheral blood. The rearrangement joins TRBV27 to TRBJ2-1; 7 positions agree with TRBD2. The CDR3 region is CASSFMWEGLYEQFF. Here the CDR3 DNA reads TGTGCCAGCAGTTTCATGTGGGAGGGCCTCTATGAGCAGTTCTTC.